Sequencing of this TCR beta chain was carried out in a study of siplizumab effects on memory and regulatory T cells. General study results and limits: The study found naive T cells seemingly more diverse than memory cells and seemingly major alloresponse contributors. Fewer alloreactive sequences mapped to unstimulated CD4+ memory cells under siplizumab.

Repertoires were generated with immunoSEQ multiplex PCR, while TCRdb's copy carries only in-frame clones and drops some. The table includes some 100,000 clones, around 93% detected once. Turning to this clone: As yet, its antigen is unknown.

CDR1 is MNHEY and CDR2 is SMNVEV in the germline V gene (reference sequence). The CDR3 extends over 17 amino acids. V shed 1 base and J shed 4 bases, with 14 bases lying between them. This receptor was identified in a human donor in good health. The rearrangement links TRBV27 to TRBJ2-6, with D possibly being TRBD2 (7 bases). The sequenced sample consisted of non-Treg CD4+ T cells sorted from blood. Here the CDR3 DNA reads TGTGCCAGCAGTTTATTGGGGGGGGCGTCCGGGGCCAACGTCCTGACTTTC. As protein: CASSLLGGASGANVLTF.